Reported below is one T cell receptor beta chain. With 3 bases removed from V and 4 bases from J, the gap between germline ends came to 12 bases. The CDR3 is 15 amino acids. Looked up from germline, CDR1 is KGHSH and CDR2 is LQKENI. The sample comes from a study of blood T cell repertoires in COVID-19. Study-level background: T cells, B-cell-depleted T cells, or PBMCs provided the cDNA or gDNA that served as material.

Produced via immunoSEQ multiplex PCR; TCRdb's table is partial and in-frame only. Here the sample spans approximately 210,000 clones, roughly nine tenths being singletons. This rearrangement joins TRBV18 to TRBJ1-4, with a tentative D call TRBD1 (6 bases). The sample taken for sequencing was peripheral blood. This TCR was sampled from a woman between 65 and 79 years old with acute or convalescent COVID-19. CDR3 loop: CASSPTTGINEKLFF. CDR3 nucleotide sequence: TGTGCCAGCTCACCCACCACAGGGATTAATGAAAAACTGTTTTTT. The complete variable domain, with remaining parts taken from reference TRBV18 and TRBJ1-4, reads NAGVMQNPRHLVRRRGQEARLRCSPMKGHSHVYWYRQLPEEGLKFMVYLQKENIIDESGMPKERFSAEFPKEGPSILRIQQVVRGDSAAYFCASSPTTGINEKLFFGSGTQLSVL.